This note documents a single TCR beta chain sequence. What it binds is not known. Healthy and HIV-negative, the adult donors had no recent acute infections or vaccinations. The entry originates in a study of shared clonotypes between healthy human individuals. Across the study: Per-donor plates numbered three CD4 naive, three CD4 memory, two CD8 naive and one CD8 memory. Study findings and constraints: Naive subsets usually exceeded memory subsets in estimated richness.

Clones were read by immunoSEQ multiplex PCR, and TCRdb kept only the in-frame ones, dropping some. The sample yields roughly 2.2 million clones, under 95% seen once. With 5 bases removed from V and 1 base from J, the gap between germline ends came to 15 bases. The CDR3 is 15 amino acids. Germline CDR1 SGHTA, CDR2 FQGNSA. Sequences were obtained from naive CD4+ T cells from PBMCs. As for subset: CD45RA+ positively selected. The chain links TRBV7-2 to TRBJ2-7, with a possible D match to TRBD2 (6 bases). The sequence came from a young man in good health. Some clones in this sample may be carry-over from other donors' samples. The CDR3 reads CASSPSRGTSYEQYF. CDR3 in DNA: TGTGCCAGCAGCCCTAGCCGGGGGACTTCCTACGAGCAGTACTTC.